This T cell receptor beta chain was sequenced for a study of metastatic and nonmetastatic thyroid tumors. On the study more broadly: Both malignant and benign thyroid patients supplied peripheral blood and tumor or nodule tissue samples, across which the repertoires of these patients were then compared. Notes on the study in general: The study reportedly found significantly higher TCR beta diversity in malignant thyroid tumors than benign nodules, in blood and tumor.

None of the patients had undergone any treatment ahead of thyroid surgery. Turning to this clone: What it binds is unknown.

The CDR3 has 15 amino acids. Germline V gene lookup returns CDR1 MNHEY and CDR2 SVGAGI. Trimming took off 1 base at V and 8 bases at J, with 17 bases between the two ends. How the authors handled the data: Using the CDR3 differences seen across clinicopathological groups, the authors built a distant-metastasis classifier for papillary thyroid cancer, which was meant to discriminate distant-metastatic patients. TCRdb re-clonotyped the PCR reads through MiXCR. TCRdb's processing, not the authors' own work, is the source of the V and J calls. The repertoire consists of several thousand clones, with 30% to 35% occurring once and the leading ten covering over 20%.

The TCR was taken from a female donor with papillary thyroid cancer or a benign thyroid nodule (not recorded which). Some clones in this sample may be carry-over from other donors' samples. This chain joins TRBV6-5 and TRBJ1-2; D gene ambiguous. The source material was tumor tissue. The CDR3: CASSYWRDFTDGYTF. The CDR3 DNA follows: TGTGCCAGCAGTTACTGGAGGGATTTTACGGACGGCTACACCTTC.